This T cell receptor beta chain originates from a study of T cell responses to AZD1222 COVID-19 vaccine (dated by TCRdb to about 2021). About the study as a whole: TCR sequencing was performed for approximately 240 trial participants, of whom 200 to 220 were given two doses of AZD1222 and around 25 were given two doses of MenACWY control vaccine. Enrollment into the trials was organized by age into subgroups of 18-55, 56-69 and 70-plus years, and those subgroups contained about 150, 27 and 61 TCR-sequenced participants, respectively.

The CDR3 regions of human TCRbeta chains were analyzed by immunosequencing. The authors' pipeline ran thus. Repertoire TCRs were matched against a reference library of SARS-CoV-2-specific TCRs generated with the MIRA antigen-specificity platform. Breadth meant the fraction of unique TCRs that were SARS-CoV-2-associated, whereas depth meant the fraction of total T cells that were SARS-CoV-2-associated. Using the MIRA data, every spike-specific TCR was mapped to the spike region that the TCR reacted to and assigned to either a CD4 or a CD8 class. Log10-transformed breadth and depth values were compared by one-way ANOVA with Sidak's multiple comparisons tests. TCRdb took this table from immuneACCESS and kept in-frame rearrangements with V and J called. Such tables lack part of the clones; where checked against another copy, unresolved V genes explain under half of the gap, and the rest is unexplained. The V and J calls and clone size were taken over from that table, and D and trimming were inferred from the DNA. Counted in this sample were about 83,000 clones; roughly 85% of them appeared once. Of the sample, approximately 3.6% falls within the top ten clones.

A note on this clone: Its specific antigen is unknown. No quality values exist for individual bases; no much larger clone is one base distant.

In the germline V gene (reference sequence), CDR1 corresponds to LNHDA and CDR2 to SQIVND. There are 13 amino acids in the CDR3, from cysteine to phenylalanine inclusive. Here the CDR3 DNA is all that survives: 39 bases in frame from base 1. Trimming at the junction amounts to 4 bases on V and 7 bases on J, and the germline ends lie 11 bases apart. This specimen's time point label, per the study, means: about 28 days (+/-7) after the second vaccine dose. AZD1222 recipients with second doses at about 4 weeks or about 12 weeks were pooled, because spike-specific TCR depth and breadth did not differ between schedules. Vaccinee samples came from UK trials COV001 and COV002, including a single-blind randomized controlled phase 2/3 trial of AZD1222 (ChAdOx1 nCoV-19) in healthy adults. For TCRbeta chain sequencing, PBMC samples were collected from trial participants at day 0 and at day 28 after the second dose.

General study outcomes and caveats: The vaccine-associated CD4 TCRs covered the entire spike protein, and the dominant responses fell in regions 160-218 and 743-854. In the small 56-69-year group, the increase in depth fell short of significance, most likely because of low power. Spike-specific TCR breadth and depth rose significantly after two AZD1222 doses compared with day 0 and with MenACWY recipients. Because no samples from the day 14 peak response were available, repertoires could be characterized only after the peak T cell response. Epitopes outside the regions mutated in the B.1.351 and B.1.1.7 variants were reportedly recognized by nearly half of the unique spike-specific TCRs. Participants were mostly white British and included more females than males, and it was suggested by the authors that clonal diversity may have been underestimated. Conclusions about previously exposed vaccinees are limited, since just a handful of AZD1222 recipients were seropositive for SARS-CoV-2 at baseline.

The receptor was derived from an adult who received the AZD1222 COVID-19 vaccine. The chain is made from TRBV19 and TRBJ1-5; TRBD1 is a weak D gene call, 6 bases matching. Sequencing was performed on peripheral blood, taken 28 days after the second AZD1222 dose. In nucleotide form, the sequence is TGTGCCAGTAGTAACAGGGACCTCCAGCCCCAGCATTTT. Its translation reads: CASSNRDLQPQHF.